This T cell receptor (beta chain) was recorded in a study of T cells after yellow fever vaccination. Study findings and constraints: Abundant bulk-population clonotypes could contaminate the FACS-sorted repertoires. At less than 97% for CD4 and just over 85% for CD8, most primary-vaccination clones showed up again after the booster. CD4 and CD8 compartments shared a small share of clonotypes, likely from convergent recombination.

For this clonotype: Its antigen is still unknown.

As TCR cDNA was made by 5'RACE template switching, a universal primer site and UMIs were added. TCRdb processed the 5' RACE reads anew with MiXCR; each CDR3 protein has one entry. Among 150,000 to 200,000 distinct CDR3 sequences listed, roughly 11% were seen once. The CDR3 has 17 residues. The V segment lost 0 bases and the J segment 2 bases; nucleotides outside the gene matches: 8. Per the germline V gene, CDR1 is SGHAT and CDR2 is FQNNGV. The specimen comprised CD8+ T cells sorted from PBMCs, sampled 15 days after the yellow fever booster vaccination. This clonotype was obtained from a man aged 18-30 years who received the YFV17D yellow fever vaccine. The chain is built from TRBV11-2 and TRBJ2-3; TRBD1 matches 7 bases. CDR3 protein: CASSLDWTGAHTDTQYF. CDR3 nucleotides: TGTGCCAGCAGCTTAGATTGGACAGGAGCCCACACAGATACGCAGTATTTT.